This T cell receptor (beta chain) came from a study of early T cells in non-severe SARS-CoV-2 infection. TCRdb analysed the 5' RACE reads with MiXCR anew, one entry per CDR3 protein. The sample shows about 90,000 distinct CDR3 sequences, about 12% of them seen only once. The V segment lost 1 base and the J segment 4 bases; nucleotides outside the gene matches: 18. This CDR3 is built from 20 residues. Looked up from germline, CDR1 is SGHAT and CDR2 is FQNNGV. The source is an adult who was a healthcare worker with PCR-confirmed SARS-CoV-2 infection or an uninfected control (not recorded which). The sequencing used whole blood, collected at baseline. The V gene is TRBV11-2, the J gene TRBJ2-7; 11 bases are shared with TRBD2. The CDR3 sequence: CASSLAGLAGGPTLRYEQYF. CDR3 coding DNA: TGTGCCAGCAGCTTAGCCGGGCTAGCGGGGGGACCAACACTCCGGTACGAGCAGTACTTC.